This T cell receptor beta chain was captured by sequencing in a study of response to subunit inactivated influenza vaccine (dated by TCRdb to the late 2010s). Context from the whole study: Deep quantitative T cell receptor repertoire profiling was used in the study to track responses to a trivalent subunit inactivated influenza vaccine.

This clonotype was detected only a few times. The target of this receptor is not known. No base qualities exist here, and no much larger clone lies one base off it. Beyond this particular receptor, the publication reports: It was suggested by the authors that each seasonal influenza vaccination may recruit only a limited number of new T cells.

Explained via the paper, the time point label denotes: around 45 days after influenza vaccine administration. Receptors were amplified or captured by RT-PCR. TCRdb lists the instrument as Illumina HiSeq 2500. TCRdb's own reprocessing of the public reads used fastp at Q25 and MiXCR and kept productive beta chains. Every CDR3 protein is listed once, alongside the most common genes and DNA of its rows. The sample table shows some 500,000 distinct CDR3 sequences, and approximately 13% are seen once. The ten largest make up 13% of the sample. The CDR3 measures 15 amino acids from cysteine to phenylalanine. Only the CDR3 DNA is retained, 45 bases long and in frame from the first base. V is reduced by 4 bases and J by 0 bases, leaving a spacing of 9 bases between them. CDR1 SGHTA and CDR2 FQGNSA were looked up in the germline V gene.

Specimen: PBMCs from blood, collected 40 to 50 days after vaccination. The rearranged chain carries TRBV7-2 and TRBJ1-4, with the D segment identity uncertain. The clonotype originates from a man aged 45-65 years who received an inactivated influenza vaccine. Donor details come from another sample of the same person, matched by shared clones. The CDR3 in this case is CASSSDIATNEKLFF. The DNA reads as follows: TGTGCCAGCAGCTCCGACATTGCAACTAATGAAAAACTGTTTTTT.